This T cell receptor (beta chain) was sequenced during a study of blood T cell repertoires in COVID-19. Study context: Spain, Italy and the United States supplied samples that represented acute and convalescent COVID-19. T cells, B-cell-depleted T cells, or PBMCs supplied cDNA or gDNA.

The CDR3 is made up of 15 amino acids. Germline CDR1 and CDR2: SGHRS and YFSETQ. Trimming took 0 bases from V and 4 from J; bases not matched to a gene: 5. Methods used by the authors: Amplification from reference gene primers served as the basis for estimated nucleated cell counts. Assay: immunoSEQ multiplex PCR; the TCRdb copy retains only in-frame clones and omits some. V and J calls and clone size follow that table, whereas D and trimming were derived from the DNA. The top ten hold 2% to 2.5% of the sample, which has approximately 240,000 clones, roughly four fifths seen once. The sequenced material came from peripheral blood. The gene calls are TRBV5-1 and TRBJ1-2; 8 positions match TRBD1. This TCR was recovered from a woman in her sixties or seventies with acute or convalescent COVID-19. The chain's CDR3 is CASSLGQGIIYGYTF. In DNA form, the CDR3 reads TGCGCCAGCAGCTTGGGACAGGGGATTATCTATGGCTACACCTTC.